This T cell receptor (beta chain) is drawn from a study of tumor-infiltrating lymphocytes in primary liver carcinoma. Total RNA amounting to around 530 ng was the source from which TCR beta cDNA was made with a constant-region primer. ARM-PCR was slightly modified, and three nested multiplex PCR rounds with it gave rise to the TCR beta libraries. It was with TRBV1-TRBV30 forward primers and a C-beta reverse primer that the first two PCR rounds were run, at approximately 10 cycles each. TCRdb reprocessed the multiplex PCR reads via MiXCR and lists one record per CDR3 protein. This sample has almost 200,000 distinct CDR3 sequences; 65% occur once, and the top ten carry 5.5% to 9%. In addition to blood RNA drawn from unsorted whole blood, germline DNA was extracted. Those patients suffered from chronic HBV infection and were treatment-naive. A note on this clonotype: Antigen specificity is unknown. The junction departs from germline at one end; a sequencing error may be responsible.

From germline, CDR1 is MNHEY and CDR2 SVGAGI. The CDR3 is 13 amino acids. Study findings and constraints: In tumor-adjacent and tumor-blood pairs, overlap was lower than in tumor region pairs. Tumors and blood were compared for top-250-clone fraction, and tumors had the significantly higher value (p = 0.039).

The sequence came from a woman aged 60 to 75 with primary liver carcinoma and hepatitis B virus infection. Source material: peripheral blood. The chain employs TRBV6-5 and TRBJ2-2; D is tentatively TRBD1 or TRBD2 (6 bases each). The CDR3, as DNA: TGTGCCGGCAAGACTAGGGACACCGGGGAGCTGGTTTTT. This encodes CAGKTRDTGELVF.